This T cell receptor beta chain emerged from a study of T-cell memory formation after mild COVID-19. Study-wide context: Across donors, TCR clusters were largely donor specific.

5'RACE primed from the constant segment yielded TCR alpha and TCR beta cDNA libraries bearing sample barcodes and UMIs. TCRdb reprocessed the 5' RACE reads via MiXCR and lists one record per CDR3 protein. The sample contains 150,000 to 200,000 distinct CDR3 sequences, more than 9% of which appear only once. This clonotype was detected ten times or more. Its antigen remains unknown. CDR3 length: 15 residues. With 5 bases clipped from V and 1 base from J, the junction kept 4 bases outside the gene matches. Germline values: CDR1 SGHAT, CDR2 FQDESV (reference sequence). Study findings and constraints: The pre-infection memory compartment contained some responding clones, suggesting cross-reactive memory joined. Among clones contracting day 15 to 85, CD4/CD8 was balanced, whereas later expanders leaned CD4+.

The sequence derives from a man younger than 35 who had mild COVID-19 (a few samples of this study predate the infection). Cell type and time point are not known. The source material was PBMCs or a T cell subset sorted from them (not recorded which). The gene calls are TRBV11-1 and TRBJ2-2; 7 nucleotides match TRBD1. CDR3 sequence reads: CASSPDRLNTGELFF. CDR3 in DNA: TGTGCCAGCAGCCCGGACAGGCTGAACACCGGGGAGCTGTTTTTT. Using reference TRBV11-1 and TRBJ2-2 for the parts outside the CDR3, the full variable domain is EAEVAQSPRYKITEKSQAVAFWCDPISGHATLYWYRQILGQGPELLVQFQDESVVDDSQLPKDRFSAERLKGVDSTLKIQPAELGDSAMYLCASSPDRLNTGELFFGEGSRLTVL.